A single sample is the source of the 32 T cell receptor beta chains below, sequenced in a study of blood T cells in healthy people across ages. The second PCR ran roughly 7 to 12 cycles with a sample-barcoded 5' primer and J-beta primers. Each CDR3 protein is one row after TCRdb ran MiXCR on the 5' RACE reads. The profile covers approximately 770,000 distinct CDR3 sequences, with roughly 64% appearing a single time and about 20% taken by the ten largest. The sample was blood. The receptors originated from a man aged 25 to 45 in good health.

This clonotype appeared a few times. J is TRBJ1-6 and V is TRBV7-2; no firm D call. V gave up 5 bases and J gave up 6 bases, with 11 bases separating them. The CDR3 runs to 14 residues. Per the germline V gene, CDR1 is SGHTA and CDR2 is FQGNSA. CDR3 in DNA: TGTGCCAGCAGCCAAGACGCCCTTAATTCACCCCTCCACTTT. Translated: CASSQDALNSPLHF.

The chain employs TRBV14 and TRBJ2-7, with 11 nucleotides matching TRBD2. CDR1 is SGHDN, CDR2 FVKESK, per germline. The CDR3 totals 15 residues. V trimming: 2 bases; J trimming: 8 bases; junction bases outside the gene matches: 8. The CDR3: CASSQLAGGRNKQYF. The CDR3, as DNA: TGTGCCAGCAGCCAACTAGCGGGGGGTCGGAACAAGCAGTACTTC. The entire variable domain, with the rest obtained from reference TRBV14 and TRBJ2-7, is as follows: EAGVTQFPSHSVIEKGQTVTLRCDPISGHDNLYWYRRVMGKEIKFLLHFVKESKQDESGMPNNRFLAERTGGTYSTLKVQPAELEDSGVYFCASSQLAGGRNKQYFGPGTRLTVT.

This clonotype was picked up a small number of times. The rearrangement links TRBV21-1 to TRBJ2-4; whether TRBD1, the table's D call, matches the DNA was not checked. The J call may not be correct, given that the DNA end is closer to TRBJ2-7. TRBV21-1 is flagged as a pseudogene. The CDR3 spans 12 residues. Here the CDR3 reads CASSTRGGEQYF. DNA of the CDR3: TGTGCCAGCAGCACGCGCGGGGGCGAGCAGTACTTC.

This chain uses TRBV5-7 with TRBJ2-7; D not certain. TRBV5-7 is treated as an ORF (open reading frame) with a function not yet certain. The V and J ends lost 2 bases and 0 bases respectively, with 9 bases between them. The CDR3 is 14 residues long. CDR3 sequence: CASSFRRPSYEQYF. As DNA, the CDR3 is TGTGCCAGCAGCTTTCGGCGGCCCTCCTACGAGCAGTACTTC.

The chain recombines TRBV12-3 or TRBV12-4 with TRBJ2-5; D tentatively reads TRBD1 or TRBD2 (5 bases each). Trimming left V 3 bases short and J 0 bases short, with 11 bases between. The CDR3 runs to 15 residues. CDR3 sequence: CASSFNRGDQETQYF. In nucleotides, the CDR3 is TGTGCCAGCAGTTTTAACAGAGGGGACCAAGAGACCCAGTACTTC.

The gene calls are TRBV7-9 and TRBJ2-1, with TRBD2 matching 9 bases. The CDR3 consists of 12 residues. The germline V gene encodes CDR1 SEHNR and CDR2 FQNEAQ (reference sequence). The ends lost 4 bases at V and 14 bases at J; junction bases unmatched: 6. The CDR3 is CASSSQERGEFF. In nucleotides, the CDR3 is TGTGCCAGCAGCTCGCAGGAGCGGGGGGAGTTCTTC.

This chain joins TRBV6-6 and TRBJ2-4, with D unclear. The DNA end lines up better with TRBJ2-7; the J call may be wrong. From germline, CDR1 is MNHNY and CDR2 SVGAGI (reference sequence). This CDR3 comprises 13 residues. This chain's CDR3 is CASSPLWLDEQYF. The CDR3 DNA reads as TGTGCCAGCAGTCCCTTATGGCTCGACGAGCAGTACTTC.

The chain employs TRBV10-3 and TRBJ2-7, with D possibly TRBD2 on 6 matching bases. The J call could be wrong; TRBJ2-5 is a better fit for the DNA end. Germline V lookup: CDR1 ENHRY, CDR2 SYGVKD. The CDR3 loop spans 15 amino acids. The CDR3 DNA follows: TGTGCCATCAGTGAGCTAGGGTTGCCAGCGGGGACCCAGTACTTC. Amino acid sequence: CAISELGLPAGTQYF.

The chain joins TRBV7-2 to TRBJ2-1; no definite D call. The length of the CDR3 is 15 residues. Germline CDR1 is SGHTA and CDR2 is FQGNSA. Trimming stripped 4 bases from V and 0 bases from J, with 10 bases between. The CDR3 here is CASSSTMSSYNEQFF. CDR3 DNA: TGTGCCAGCAGCTCAACCATGAGCTCCTACAATGAGCAGTTCTTC.

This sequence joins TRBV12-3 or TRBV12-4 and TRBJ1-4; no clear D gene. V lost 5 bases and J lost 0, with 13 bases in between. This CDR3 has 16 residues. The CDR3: CASSPRNPATNEKLFF. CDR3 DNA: TGTGCCAGCAGTCCCCGCAACCCCGCAACTAATGAAAAACTGTTTTTT.

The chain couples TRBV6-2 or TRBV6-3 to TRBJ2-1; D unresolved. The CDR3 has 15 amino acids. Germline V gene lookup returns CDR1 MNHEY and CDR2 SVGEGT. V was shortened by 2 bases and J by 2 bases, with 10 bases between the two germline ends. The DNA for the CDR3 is TGTGCCAGCAGTTACGCCGACCCAGCCTACAATGAGCAGTTCTTC. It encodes CASSYADPAYNEQFF.

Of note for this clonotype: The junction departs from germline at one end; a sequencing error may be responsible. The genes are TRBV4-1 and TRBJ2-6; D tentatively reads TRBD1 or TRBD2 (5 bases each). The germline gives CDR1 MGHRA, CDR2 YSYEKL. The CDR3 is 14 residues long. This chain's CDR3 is CASSMRFGANALTF. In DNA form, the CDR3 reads TGCGCCAGCAGTATGCGGTTCGGGGCCAACGCCCTGACTTTC.

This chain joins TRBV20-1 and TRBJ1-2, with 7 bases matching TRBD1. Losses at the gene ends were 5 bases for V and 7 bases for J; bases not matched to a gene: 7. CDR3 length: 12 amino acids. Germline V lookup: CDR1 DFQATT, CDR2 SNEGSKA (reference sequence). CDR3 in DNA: TGCAGTGCTTCACAGGGGAGGAGTGGCTACACCTTC. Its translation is CSASQGRSGYTF.

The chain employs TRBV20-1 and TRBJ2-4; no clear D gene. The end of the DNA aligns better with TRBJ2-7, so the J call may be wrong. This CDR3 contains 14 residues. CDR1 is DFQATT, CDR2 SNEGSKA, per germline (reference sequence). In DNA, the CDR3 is TGCAGTGCGAAAAAACCCGAGACTGCCTACGAGCAGTACTTC. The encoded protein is CSAKKPETAYEQYF.

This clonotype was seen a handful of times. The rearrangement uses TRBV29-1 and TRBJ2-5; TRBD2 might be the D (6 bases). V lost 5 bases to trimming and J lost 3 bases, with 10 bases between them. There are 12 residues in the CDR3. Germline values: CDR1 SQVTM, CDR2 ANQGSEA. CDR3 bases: TGCAGCGTTTGGGGAGGTGAAGAGACCCAGTACTTC. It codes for CSVWGGEETQYF.

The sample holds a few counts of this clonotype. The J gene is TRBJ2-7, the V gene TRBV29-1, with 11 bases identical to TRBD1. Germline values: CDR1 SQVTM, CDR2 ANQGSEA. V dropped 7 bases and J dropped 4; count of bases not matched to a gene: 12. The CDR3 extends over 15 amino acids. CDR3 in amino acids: CSARTGGRTLYEQYF. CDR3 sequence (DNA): TGCAGCGCCAGGACAGGGGGCCGGACTTTATACGAGCAGTACTTC.

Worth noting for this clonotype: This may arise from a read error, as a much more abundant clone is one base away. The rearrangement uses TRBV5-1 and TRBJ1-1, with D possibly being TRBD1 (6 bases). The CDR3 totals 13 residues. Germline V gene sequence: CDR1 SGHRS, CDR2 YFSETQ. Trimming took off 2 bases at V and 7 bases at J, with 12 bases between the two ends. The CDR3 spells CASSFTGRIEAFF. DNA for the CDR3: TGCGCCAGCAGCTTCACAGGGCGAATTGAAGCTTTCTTT. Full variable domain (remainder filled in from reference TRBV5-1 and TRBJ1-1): KAGVTQTPRYLIKTRGQQVTLSCSPISGHRSVSWYQQTPGQGLQFLFEYFSETQRNKGNFPGRFSGRQFSNSRSEMNVSTLELGDSALYLCASSFTGRIEAFFGQGTRLTVV.

CDR3 sequence: CASSGRGRMVDEQFF. The CDR3 DNA reads as TGTGCCAGCAGTGGAAGGGGGCGAATGGTGGATGAGCAGTTCTTC. The gene calls are TRBV25-1 and TRBJ2-1; 7 bases are shared with TRBD1. CDR3 length: 15 amino acids. With V trimmed by 4 bases and J by 8 bases, 11 bases remained unmatched. The germline V gene encodes CDR1 MGHDK and CDR2 SYGVNS.

This CDR3 reads CASSYSAVNSGDEQYF. CDR3 sequence (DNA): TGTGCCAGCAGTTATTCAGCGGTCAACAGTGGTGACGAGCAGTACTTC. This rearrangement joins TRBV6-2 or TRBV6-3 to TRBJ2-7; D perhaps matches TRBD2 (5 bases). CDR3 length equals 16 residues. V was cut by 3 bases and J by 5 bases, with 20 bases left in between. Germline values: CDR1 MNHEY, CDR2 SVGEGT.

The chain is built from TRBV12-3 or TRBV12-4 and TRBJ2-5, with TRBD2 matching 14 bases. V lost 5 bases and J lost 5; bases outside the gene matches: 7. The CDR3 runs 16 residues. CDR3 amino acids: CASSAQTSGGGETQYF. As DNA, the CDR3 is TGTGCCAGCAGTGCCCAGACTAGCGGGGGGGGTGAGACCCAGTACTTC.

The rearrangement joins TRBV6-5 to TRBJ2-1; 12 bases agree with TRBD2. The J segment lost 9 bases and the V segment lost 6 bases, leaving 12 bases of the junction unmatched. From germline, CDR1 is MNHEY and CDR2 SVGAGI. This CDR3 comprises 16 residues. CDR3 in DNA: TGTGCCAGCAGCCCGACTAGCGGGAGTTCGTATGGTGAGCAGTTCTTC. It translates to CASSPTSGSSYGEQFF.

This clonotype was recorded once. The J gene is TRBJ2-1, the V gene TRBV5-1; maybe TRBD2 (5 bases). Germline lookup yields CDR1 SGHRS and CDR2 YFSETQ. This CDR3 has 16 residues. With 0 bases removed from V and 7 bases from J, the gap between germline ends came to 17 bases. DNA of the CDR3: TGCGCCAGCAGCTTGGGGCTAGCTATCAATCGGAATGAGCAGTTCTTC. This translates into CASSLGLAINRNEQFF.

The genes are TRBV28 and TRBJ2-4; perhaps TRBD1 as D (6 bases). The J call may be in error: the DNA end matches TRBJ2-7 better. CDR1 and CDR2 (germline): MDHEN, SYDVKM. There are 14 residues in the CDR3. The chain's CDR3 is CASSFRGTRYEQYF. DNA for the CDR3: TGTGCCAGCAGTTTTAGGGGGACCCGATACGAGCAGTACTTC.

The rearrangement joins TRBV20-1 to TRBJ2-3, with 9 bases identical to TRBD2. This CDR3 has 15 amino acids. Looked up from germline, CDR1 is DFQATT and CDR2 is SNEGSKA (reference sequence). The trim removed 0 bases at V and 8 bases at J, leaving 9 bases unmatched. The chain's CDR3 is CSARDGSSGIGTQYF. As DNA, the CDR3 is TGCAGTGCTAGAGATGGGTCTAGCGGGATCGGTACGCAGTATTTT.

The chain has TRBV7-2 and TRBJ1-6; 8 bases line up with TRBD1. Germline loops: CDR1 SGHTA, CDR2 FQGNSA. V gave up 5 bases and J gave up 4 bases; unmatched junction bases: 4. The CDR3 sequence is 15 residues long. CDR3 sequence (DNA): TGTGCCAGCAGCCCGGGGACAGGTTATAATTCACCCCTCCACTTT. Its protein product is CASSPGTGYNSPLHF.

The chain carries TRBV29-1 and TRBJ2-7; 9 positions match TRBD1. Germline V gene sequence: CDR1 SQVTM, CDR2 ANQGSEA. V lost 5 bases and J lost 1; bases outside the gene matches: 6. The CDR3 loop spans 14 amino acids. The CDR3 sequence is CSVKGQGGSYEQYF. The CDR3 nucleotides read TGCAGCGTTAAGGGACAGGGAGGTTCCTACGAGCAGTACTTC.

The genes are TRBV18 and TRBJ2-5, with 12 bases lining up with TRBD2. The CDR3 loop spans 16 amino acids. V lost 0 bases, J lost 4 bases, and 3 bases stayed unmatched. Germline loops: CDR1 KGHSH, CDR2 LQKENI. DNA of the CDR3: TGTGCCAGCTCACCACCGGGGACTAGCGGGCGAGAGACCCAGTACTTC. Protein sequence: CASSPPGTSGRETQYF.

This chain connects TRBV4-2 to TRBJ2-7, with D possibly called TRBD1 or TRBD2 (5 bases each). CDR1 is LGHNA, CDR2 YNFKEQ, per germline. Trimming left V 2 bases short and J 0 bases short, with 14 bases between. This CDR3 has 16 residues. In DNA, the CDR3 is TGTGCCAGCAGCCAATTGGGGGACCTAAGCTCCTACGAGCAGTACTTC. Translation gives CASSQLGDLSSYEQYF.

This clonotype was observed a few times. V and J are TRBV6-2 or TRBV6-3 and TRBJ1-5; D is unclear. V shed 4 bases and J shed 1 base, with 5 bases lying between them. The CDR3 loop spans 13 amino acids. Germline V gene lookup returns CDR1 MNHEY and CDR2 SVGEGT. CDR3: CASSFLSNQPQHF. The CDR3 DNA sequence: TGTGCCAGCAGTTTTTTAAGCAATCAGCCCCAGCATTTT.

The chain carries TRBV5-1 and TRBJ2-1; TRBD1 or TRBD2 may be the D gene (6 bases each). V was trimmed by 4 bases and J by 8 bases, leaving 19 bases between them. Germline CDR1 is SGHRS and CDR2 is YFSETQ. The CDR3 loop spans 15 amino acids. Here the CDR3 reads CASSAGTGQWDEQFF. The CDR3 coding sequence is TGCGCCAGCAGCGCCGGGACTGGACAGTGGGATGAGCAGTTCTTC.

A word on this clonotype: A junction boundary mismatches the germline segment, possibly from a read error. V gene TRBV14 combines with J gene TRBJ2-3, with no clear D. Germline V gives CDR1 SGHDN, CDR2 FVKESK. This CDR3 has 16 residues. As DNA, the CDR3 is TGTGCCAGCAGACAAGATCCCGCTGGTTGGGCAGATACGCAGTATTTT. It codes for CASRQDPAGWADTQYF.

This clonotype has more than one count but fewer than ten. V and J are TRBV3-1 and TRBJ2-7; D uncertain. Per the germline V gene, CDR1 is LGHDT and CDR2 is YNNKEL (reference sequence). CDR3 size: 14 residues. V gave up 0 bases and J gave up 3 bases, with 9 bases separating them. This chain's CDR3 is CASSQDHGLYEQYF. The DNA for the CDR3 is TGTGCCAGCAGCCAAGATCACGGCCTCTACGAGCAGTACTTC.